Below are 24 T cell receptor beta chains sequenced from a single sample in a study of neurological immune-mediated disorders. TCRdb redid the calling of the 5' RACE reads with MiXCR, one entry per CDR3 protein. In the table there are about 74,000 distinct CDR3 sequences, approximately 5.2% of which are singletons. The sample consisted of PBMCs. The receptor set was obtained from a young man with multiple sclerosis.

This clonotype was seen repeatedly, ten times or more. The chain uses TRBV20-1 and TRBJ2-4; D is perhaps TRBD2 (5 bases). Germline assignment: CDR1 DFQATT and CDR2 SNEGSKA (reference sequence). The CDR3 is 13 residues long. DNA of the CDR3: TGCAGCTTACTAGAACGAGCCAAAAACATTCAGTACTTC. Amino acids: CSLLERAKNIQYF.

This clonotype was detected many times. V is TRBV10-3 and J is TRBJ2-5, with 10 bases lining up with TRBD2. The germline CDR1 and CDR2 sequences are ENHRY and SYGVKD. The V segment lost 0 bases and the J segment 5 bases; nucleotides outside the gene matches: 9. The CDR3 runs 17 residues. This CDR3 reads CAISESGSSGRVETQYF. CDR3 bases: TGTGCCATCAGTGAGTCCGGGTCTAGCGGGAGAGTGGAGACCCAGTACTTC.

As regards this clonotype: Possible read error: a much larger clone is one base away. This sequence joins TRBV29-1 and TRBJ2-7; D is perhaps TRBD2 (6 bases). The V gene's germline CDR1 is SQVTM and CDR2 ANQGSEA. The CDR3 length is 12 residues. With 7 bases removed from V and 2 bases from J, the gap between germline ends came to 12 bases. CDR3 region: CSAGEGAYEQYF. DNA for the CDR3: TGCAGCGCGGGGGAAGGTGCCTACGAGCAGTACTTC.

This clonotype appeared many times. The chain is built from TRBV7-9 and TRBJ2-5; tentatively, D is TRBD2 (5 bases). The CDR3 spans 13 residues. Trimming cost V 4 bases and J 0 bases, with 6 bases left between them. The germline V gene has CDR1 SEHNR and CDR2 FQNEAQ (reference sequence). CDR3 sequence: CASSSGNQETQYF. As DNA, the CDR3 is TGTGCCAGCAGCTCCGGGAACCAAGAGACCCAGTACTTC.

This clonotype was observed a few times. The V and J genes are TRBV28 and TRBJ2-7; possibly TRBD2 for D (5 bases). This CDR3 comprises 14 residues. Germline V gene sequence: CDR1 MDHEN, CDR2 SYDVKM. V lost 5 bases and J 2 bases, leaving 13 bases between the germline ends. The CDR3 spells CASSPPGKAYEQYF. CDR3 in DNA: TGTGCCAGCAGTCCTCCGGGAAAGGCCTACGAGCAGTACTTC.

This clonotype was seen at least ten times. The chain is built from TRBV5-1 and TRBJ2-7, with D possibly matching TRBD1 (6 bases). Deletions cut 4 bases from V and 0 bases from J, with 20 bases between. Per germline, CDR1 SGHRS and CDR2 YFSETQ. There are 17 residues in the CDR3. The CDR3 DNA is TGCGCCAGCAGCCCTGGGGCCGGACAGCAGCTCTCCTACGAGCAGTACTTC. This sequence encodes CASSPGAGQQLSYEQYF.

This clonotype was detected many times. The chain couples TRBV5-1 to TRBJ2-5; no definite D call. V dropped 0 bases and J dropped 3 bases, with 9 bases sitting between them. Germline lookup yields CDR1 SGHRS and CDR2 YFSETQ. The CDR3 is made up of 14 amino acids. This CDR3 is CASSLGLTEETQYF. CDR3 sequence (DNA): TGCGCCAGCAGCTTGGGATTAACAGAAGAGACCCAGTACTTC.

This clonotype was recorded many times. The chain carries TRBV20-1 and TRBJ2-3, with D possibly being TRBD2 (6 bases). CDR1 and CDR2 from the germline V gene are DFQATT and SNEGSKA (reference sequence). V shed 2 bases and J shed 1 base, with 7 bases lying between them. This CDR3 has 13 amino acids. CDR3 in DNA: TGCAGTGCTAGATCGGGGGGCACAGATACGCAGTATTTT. Translated, it gives CSARSGGTDTQYF.

Many counts were recorded for this clonotype. This sequence joins TRBV30 and TRBJ2-2; 9 positions match TRBD1. The length of the CDR3 is 17 residues. Trimming took 2 bases from V and 8 from J; bases not matched to a gene: 15. Germline V CDR1 and CDR2: GTSNPN, SVGIG (reference sequence). CDR3 coding DNA: TGTGCCTGGAGTCCCTGGGGACAGGGTGGAGCTAGAGGGGAGCTGTTTTTT. Translated, it gives CAWSPWGQGGARGELFF.

The V call is TRBV19, the J call TRBJ1-1; weak D call: TRBD1 (5 bases). The CDR3 spans 15 residues. Trimming removed 7 bases from V and 6 bases from J, with 21 bases in between. Germline assignment: CDR1 LNHDA and CDR2 SQIVND (reference sequence). CDR3 residues: CASTLLRGGGAEAFF. The CDR3 bases are TGTGCCAGTACCCTATTGAGGGGCGGGGGAGCTGAAGCTTTCTTT.

This clonotype was picked up many times. The chain joins TRBV20-1 to TRBJ1-1, with TRBD1 identical over 8 bases. The V and J ends lost 6 bases and 3 bases, in that order; junction bases with no gene match: 6. The CDR3 runs to 13 residues. Germline V gives CDR1 DFQATT, CDR2 SNEGSKA (reference sequence). As DNA, the CDR3 is TGCAGTGCCCGTCGGACAGGGCACACTGAAGCTTTCTTT. Protein: CSARRTGHTEAFF.

This clonotype was counted a single time. A much larger clone differs by one base, so this may be a read error. This chain connects TRBV7-9 to TRBJ2-7; TRBD1 agrees at 7 bases. The germline V gene encodes CDR1 SEHNR and CDR2 FQNEAQ (reference sequence). V lost 5 bases to trimming and J lost 9 bases; unmatched junction nucleotides: 10. CDR3 size: 13 residues. The CDR3 sequence is CASSQQGTHGQYF. The DNA of the CDR3 is TGTGCCAGCAGCCAACAGGGGACCCACGGGCAGTACTTC.

A word on this clonotype: A single base separates this from a much larger clone, so it may be a read error. This CDR3 is missing its conserved last phenylalanine or tryptophan, likely due to a read error. This chain links TRBV6-5 with TRBJ2-5; the match to TRBD1 covers 9 bases. This CDR3 has 14 residues. Germline loops: CDR1 MNHEY, CDR2 SVGAGI. Trimming at V came to 2 bases and at J to 3 bases, leaving 1 base not matched to a gene. CDR3 sequence: CASSYGTGKETQYY. The CDR3 nucleotides are TGTGCCAGCAGTTACGGGACAGGGAAAGAGACCCAGTACTAC.

The chain combines TRBV6-1 with TRBJ1-3; possible D gene TRBD1, 6 bases. Trimming shortened V by 7 bases and J by 0 bases, and 13 bases separated the two germline ends. This CDR3 comprises 15 residues. The germline V gene has CDR1 MNHNS and CDR2 SASEGT. The CDR3 nucleotides are TGTGCCAGCAAACGGACAGCCAACTCTGGAAACACCATATATTTT. This codes for CASKRTANSGNTIYF.

This sequence joins TRBV20-1 and TRBJ2-1; 12 bases fit TRBD2. Germline CDR1 is DFQATT and CDR2 is SNEGSKA (reference sequence). Trimming took 6 bases from V and 3 from J; bases not matched to a gene: 12. The CDR3 spans 17 residues. The CDR3 DNA reads as TGCAGTGCCTGGGGACTAGCGGGCGACCTACTCTACAATGAGCAGTTCTTC. Protein: CSAWGLAGDLLYNEQFF.

This clonotype has ten or more counts. The rearrangement links TRBV20-1 to TRBJ2-7; possibly TRBD2 for D (5 bases). The CDR3 loop spans 14 amino acids. V was shortened by 1 base and J by 4 bases, with 14 bases between the two germline ends. Germline CDR1 DFQATT, CDR2 SNEGSKA (reference sequence). The CDR3: CSARVEGNRYEQYF. The CDR3 nucleotides are TGCAGTGCTAGAGTTGAGGGAAATCGATACGAGCAGTACTTC.

This clonotype was recorded at least ten times. DNA of the CDR3: TGCGCCAGCAGCCCTGGCGGTGGCCAGAGGGTAGAGACCCAGTACTTC. It translates to CASSPGGGQRVETQYF. The V gene is TRBV4-1, the J gene TRBJ2-5; tentative D call: TRBD2 (5 bases). The CDR3 has 16 amino acids. The V gene's germline CDR1 is MGHRA and CDR2 YSYEKL. Trimming took 4 bases from V and 4 from J, leaving 19 bases between them.

This clonotype was detected ten times or more. The V gene is TRBV3-1, the J gene TRBJ1-5; D is uncertain. Looked up from germline, CDR1 is LGHDT and CDR2 is YNNKEL (reference sequence). The CDR3 runs to 13 residues. Trimming removed 2 bases from V and 4 bases from J, with 6 bases in between. The CDR3 here is CASSQMGNQPQHF. The CDR3 DNA reads as TGTGCCAGCAGCCAAATGGGGAATCAGCCCCAGCATTTT.

As regards this clonotype: A much larger clonotype is one base distant, so this may be a read error. The J gene is TRBJ2-3, the V gene TRBV2, with 15 bases aligning to TRBD2. The CDR3 extends over 16 amino acids. The germline V gene encodes CDR1 SNHLY and CDR2 FYNNEI. With V trimmed by 7 bases and J by 1 base, 3 bases remained unmatched. CDR3 nucleotide sequence: TGTGCCAGCACCCGGACTAGCGGGGGGGGCACAGATACGCAGTATTTT. Encoded protein: CASTRTSGGGTDTQYF.

This clonotype came up a few times. Possible read error: a much larger clone is one base away. The chain recombines TRBV28 with TRBJ1-4; D call uncertain. The V and J ends lost 6 bases and 4 bases respectively, with 15 bases between them. This CDR3 spans 15 amino acids. Looked up from germline, CDR1 is MDHEN and CDR2 is SYDVKM. CDR3 region: CASRPLGKINEKLFF. CDR3 sequence (DNA): TGTGCCAGCAGACCCCTGGGAAAGATTAATGAAAAACTGTTTTTT.

The sample holds many counts of this clonotype. This chain joins TRBV5-1 and TRBJ2-3; 10 bases match TRBD1. The CDR3 is 17 residues long. The germline CDR1 and CDR2 sequences are SGHRS and YFSETQ. Trimming at V came to 0 bases and at J to 2 bases, leaving 6 bases not matched to a gene. The CDR3 nucleotides are TGCGCCAGCAGCTTGGCTCGACAGGGGGCAATCACAGATACGCAGTATTTT. It codes for CASSLARQGAITDTQYF.

This chain connects TRBV6-1 to TRBJ2-7; D is unclear. The CDR3 spans 14 residues. The ends were cut back, 7 bases at V and 2 bases at J, with 15 bases in the middle. The V gene's germline CDR1 is MNHNS and CDR2 SASEGT. CDR3 residues: CASNRARSAYEQYF. CDR3 DNA: TGTGCCAGCAATAGGGCCCGATCAGCCTACGAGCAGTACTTC.

CDR3 coding DNA: TGTGCCAGTAGAGTGGACAGTCGCACAGATACGCAGTATTTT. Translation: CASRVDSRTDTQYF. J is TRBJ2-3 and V is TRBV19, with D possibly being TRBD1 (6 bases). The CDR3 has 14 residues. CDR1 LNHDA and CDR2 SQIVND come from the germline V gene (reference sequence). Trimming removed 6 bases at V and 1 base at J, with 11 bases between.

The table lists this clonotype with many counts. The chain combines TRBV5-1 with TRBJ2-1; 11 bases fit TRBD2. CDR1 is SGHRS, CDR2 YFSETQ, per germline. The CDR3 is 15 residues long. The V segment lost 0 bases and the J segment 5 bases; nucleotides outside the gene matches: 1. CDR3 sequence: CASSLVAGGDNEQFF. In DNA form, the CDR3 reads TGCGCCAGCAGCTTGGTAGCGGGGGGGGACAATGAGCAGTTCTTC. The full variable domain, with the rest looked up from reference TRBV5-1 and TRBJ2-1, is KAGVTQTPRYLIKTRGQQVTLSCSPISGHRSVSWYQQTPGQGLQFLFEYFSETQRNKGNFPGRFSGRQFSNSRSEMNVSTLELGDSALYLCASSLVAGGDNEQFFGPGTRLTVL.